The 15 T cell receptor beta chains presented below share a single source sample, sequenced in a study of vaccination and CD4 T cells after COVID-19. The sample's treatment: roughly 10-day PBMC culture with coronavirus spike peptide pools or control peptides (ViraFEST assay). The Oncomine TCR Beta short-read assay was applied to DNA of cultured CD4+ T cells. TCRdb re-derived calls from the PCR reads in MiXCR, one entry per CDR3 protein. The sample yields 20,000 to 25,000 distinct CDR3 sequences, roughly 40% seen once. No cognate antigen is known for these TCRs. The sequencing here drew on CD4+ T cells from blood, cultured in vitro, taken before SARS-CoV-2 vaccination. Receptors originate from a human donor who received a COVID-19 vaccine.

V gene TRBV20-1 combines with J gene TRBJ2-7, with D maybe TRBD1 (5 bases). V was cut by 3 bases and J by 0 bases, with 18 bases left in between. The V gene's germline CDR1 is DFQATT and CDR2 SNEGSKA (reference sequence). CDR3 length: 16 amino acids. The CDR3 loop reads CSARVHPAGFSYEQYF. The CDR3 DNA follows: TGCAGTGCTAGGGTGCACCCCGCAGGGTTCTCCTACGAGCAGTACTTC.

The chain couples TRBV11-3 to TRBJ1-2; maybe TRBD1 (5 bases). CDR3 length: 17 residues. Germline CDR1 reads SGHNT; CDR2 reads YENEEA. V lost 5 bases, J lost 3 bases, and 22 bases lay in between. The CDR3 spells CASSKRGGGTGYYGYTF. The CDR3 region has the DNA TGTGCCAGCAGCAAGAGAGGAGGAGGGACGGGGTACTATGGCTACACCTTC. The entire variable domain, with the rest obtained from reference TRBV11-3 and TRBJ1-2, is as follows: EAGVVQSPRYKIIEKKQPVAFWCNPISGHNTLYWYLQNLGQGPELLIRYENEEAVDDSQLPKDRFSAERLKGVDSTLKIQPAELGDSAVYLCASSKRGGGTGYYGYTFGSGTRLTVV.

The chain employs TRBV6-1 and TRBJ1-6; D is unresolved. CDR3 length equals 13 residues. V was cut by 7 bases and J by 4 bases, with 8 bases left in between. CDR1 is MNHNS, CDR2 SASEGT, per germline. The CDR3 spells CASKSGYNSPLHF. In nucleotides, the CDR3 is TGTGCCAGCAAGAGCGGGTATAATTCACCCCTCCACTTT.

The rearrangement joins TRBV30 to TRBJ2-5; TRBD1 agrees at 8 bases. The CDR3 runs 12 residues. Germline trimming cut 7 bases from V and 5 bases from J; bases unmatched to any gene: 6. The germline V gene has CDR1 GTSNPN and CDR2 SVGIG (reference sequence). Written as DNA, the CDR3 is TGTGCCTTTCGACAGGGGAGGGAGACCCAGTACTTC. Translated, it gives CAFRQGRETQYF.

The chain combines TRBV3-1 with TRBJ2-5; D is perhaps TRBD1 or TRBD2 (5 bases each). Germline V gene lookup returns CDR1 LGHDT and CDR2 YNNKEL (reference sequence). The length of the CDR3 is 14 residues. Between the trimmed V and J ends, which lost 4 bases and 3 bases, there was a span of 12 bases. The CDR3 DNA follows: TGTGCCAGCAGCCCGACGGGGCGGAAAGAGACCCAGTACTTC. Translated: CASSPTGRKETQYF.

V and J are TRBV6-1 and TRBJ1-2, with 10 positions matching TRBD1. J lost 7 bases, V lost 7 bases, and 12 bases had no gene match. The CDR3 runs to 15 residues. Germline V gene sequence: CDR1 MNHNS, CDR2 SASEGT. The CDR3 DNA sequence: TGTGCCAGCACCTACGGACAGGGGGTCGCATTTGGCTACACCTTC. Translated, it gives CASTYGQGVAFGYTF.

This chain uses TRBV6-1 with TRBJ2-3; 7 bases map to TRBD2. The CDR3 is 16 residues long. V was clipped by 0 bases and J by 5 bases; unmatched bases: 8. Germline lookup yields CDR1 MNHNS and CDR2 SASEGT. The CDR3, as DNA: TGTGCCAGCAGTGAAGCACATGGTTGGGGGGGAGATACGCAGTATTTT. It translates to CASSEAHGWGGDTQYF.

The chain uses TRBV6-1 and TRBJ2-3, with D unclear. CDR3 size: 13 residues. Germline V CDR1 and CDR2: MNHNS, SASEGT. The V gene lost 6 bases and the J gene lost 1 base, with 8 bases spanning the gap. The CDR3 nucleotides read TGTGCCAGCAGCACGACGCGCACAGATACGCAGTATTTT. Amino acid sequence: CASSTTRTDTQYF.

This clonotype was counted only a few times. CDR3 sequence (DNA): TGTGCCAGTAGTAGGAATAAATCAGGGGGGCGCATTCCCGGGGAGCTGTTTTTT. Translating gives CASSRNKSGGRIPGELFF. This chain connects TRBV19 to TRBJ2-2; a weak D match, TRBD1 (7 bases). The CDR3 length is 18 residues. The germline V gene has CDR1 LNHDA and CDR2 SQIVND (reference sequence). V dropped 4 bases and J dropped 6 bases, with 24 bases sitting between them.

The V gene is TRBV7-3, the J gene TRBJ1-2, with 12 bases that match TRBD1. Germline V gene lookup returns CDR1 SGHTA and CDR2 FQGTGA. This CDR3 spans 14 amino acids. V trimming: 5 bases; J trimming: 7 bases; junction bases outside the gene matches: 5. The CDR3 DNA reads as TGTGCCAGCAGCAGCGGGACAGGGGGCTTTGGCTACACCTTC. Its protein is CASSSGTGGFGYTF.

In its sample, this clonotype was seen a few times. The chain uses TRBV20-1 and TRBJ2-2; D is perhaps TRBD2 (6 bases). V was cut by 1 base and J by 4 bases, with 10 bases left in between. Germline V lookup: CDR1 DFQATT, CDR2 SNEGSKA (reference sequence). The CDR3 length is 14 residues. CDR3 sequence: CSARVLGGTGELFF. For the CDR3, the DNA is TGCAGTGCTAGAGTCCTGGGGGGCACCGGGGAGCTGTTTTTT.

DNA of the CDR3: TGTGCCAGCAGTCGACAGAGGAATCAGCCCCAGCATTTT. This sequence encodes CASSRQRNQPQHF. V usage is TRBV6-2 or TRBV6-3 and J usage is TRBJ1-5, with a tentative D call TRBD1 (5 bases). Germline loops: CDR1 MNHEY, CDR2 SVGEGT. Trimming cost V 5 bases and J 4 bases, with 9 bases left between them. This CDR3 has 13 residues.

This clonotype was seen more than once but under ten times. The chain couples TRBV30 to TRBJ2-7; D uncertain. The CDR3 consists of 16 residues. Trimming pared 4 bases from V and 0 bases from J, leaving 19 bases between. CDR1 is GTSNPN and CDR2 is SVGIG in the germline V gene (reference sequence). The CDR3 DNA is TGTGCCTGGACTTTGACGGAAAGGTTAAGCTCCTACGAGCAGTACTTC. This encodes CAWTLTERLSSYEQYF.

This clonotype has more than one count but fewer than ten. The chain is built from TRBV11-3 and TRBJ1-3; tentatively, D is TRBD1 (6 bases). V was clipped by 11 bases and J by 0 bases, with 14 bases between them. The germline gives CDR1 SGHNT, CDR2 YENEEA. This CDR3 contains 14 residues. For the CDR3, the DNA is TGTGCCTCCAGGGGCCGGAGCTCTGGAAACACCATATATTTT. Protein product: CASRGRSSGNTIYF.

The chain joins TRBV24-1 to TRBJ2-5; D might be TRBD2 (6 bases). V dropped 2 bases and J dropped 2 bases, with 14 bases sitting between them. This CDR3 is built from 16 residues. CDR1 and CDR2 from the germline V gene are KGHDR and SFDVKD. CDR3 residues: CATSDYGGGGQETQYF. The CDR3, as DNA: TGTGCCACCAGTGATTATGGTGGGGGAGGACAAGAGACCCAGTACTTC.